These T cell receptor beta chains were read from a single sample in a study of CD8 T cells in Susac syndrome. One entry per CDR3 protein, called by TCRdb with MiXCR from the immunoSEQ multiplex PCR reads. The top ten hold approximately 0.09% of the sample, which has approximately 180,000 distinct CDR3 sequences, 93% seen once. Source material: CD4+ T cells from PBMCs. Source of these receptors: a human donor with multiple sclerosis. Both conserved end residues are part of each CDR3.

v_call | cdr3_aa
TRBV7-2 | CASSLAQGLFWETQYF
TRBV6-6 | CASIGGGELFF
TRBV11-2 | CASSPEGLVGEQYF
TRBV9 | CASSQLSGGYNEQFF
TRBV2 | CASRPQGGAEQFF
TRBV6-2/TRBV6-3 | CATRSTGQANYEQYF
TRBV30 | CAWTNPGGSMGDQPQHF
TRBV5-6 | CASSLLTYNSPLHF
TRBV12-3/TRBV12-4 | CASSLPSGAEFF
TRBV5-1 | CASSLVRRGETQYF
TRBV29-1 | CSVEDPRGPRDGRTF
TRBV30 | CAWSWSGTEAFF
TRBV20-1 | CSASSGGVLDEQFF
TRBV20-1 | CSAGLSSYNEQFF
TRBV4-1 | CASSQGLIGNINNQPQHF
TRBV30 | CAWGDQAGSYYEQYF
TRBV29-1 | CSVAPGSLRYEQYF
TRBV5-1 | CASSSQGGDDVRLF
TRBV18 | CASSLSVSGNTIYF
TRBV28 | CASKSRLNEQYF
TRBV14 | CASSPSEDQPQHF
TRBV28 | CASSTTGAGRETQYF
TRBV4-3 | CASSQAPRTGANVLTF
TRBV7-8 | CASSFSSAPGGNTIYF
TRBV5-1 | CASSQRGELETQYF
TRBV5-6 | CASSFIGGYTEAFF
TRBV10-1 | CASQGTGSHEQFF
TRBV28 | CASSHRLAGGETQYF
TRBV19 | CASSIVPAGTYEQYF
TRBV4-3 | CASSQQDYITGELFF
TRBV20-1 | CSARWGALGGNTIYF
TRBV2 | CASSSHTNTQYF
TRBV18 | CASSPPGRNTIYF
TRBV6-5 | CASSYSRSRAGANVLTF
TRBV12-5 | CASGLVQGGGVKNIQYF
TRBV29-1 | CSARVGLTSYEQYF
TRBV3-1 | CASGHLTIATQYF